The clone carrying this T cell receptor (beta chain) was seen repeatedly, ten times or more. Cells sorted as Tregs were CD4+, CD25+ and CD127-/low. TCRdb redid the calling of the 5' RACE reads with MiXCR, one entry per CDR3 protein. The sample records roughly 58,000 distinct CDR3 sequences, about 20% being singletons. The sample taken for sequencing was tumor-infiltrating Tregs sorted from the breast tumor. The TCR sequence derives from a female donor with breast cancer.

CDR3 protein: CSASPRLASKQFF. CDR3 DNA: TGCAGTGCTAGTCCACGGCTAGCGAGCAAGCAGTTCTTC. The V and J genes are TRBV20-1 and TRBJ2-1; TRBD2 might be the D (6 bases). The V end was cut by 3 bases, the J end by 11 bases, with 17 bases between. In germline, CDR1 is DFQATT, CDR2 SNEGSKA (reference sequence). This CDR3 is built from 13 residues.